This T cell receptor beta chain emerged from a study of glioma-infiltrating T cells. The study, taken as a whole, reports: Tissue-blood divergence was below expectation in non-neoplastic patients, above in gliomas.

The iRepertoire nested amplicon-rescue multiplex PCR amplified TCR alpha and beta CDR3s from RNA. Each CDR3 protein gets one entry after TCRdb re-called the multiplex PCR reads with MiXCR. The data hold around 150,000 distinct CDR3 sequences, with about 39% observed a single time. The V end lost 2 bases, the J end lost 7 bases, and 11 bases lay between the germline ends. The CDR3 spans 13 residues. This clonotype was seen only a few times. What it binds is not known. The V and J genes are TRBV12-3 or TRBV12-4 and TRBJ1-2; TRBD1 might be the D (6 bases). Material for sequencing was glioma tissue, nonneoplastic brain tissue, or PBMCs (not recorded which). This clonotype was sampled from a human donor with low-grade glioma or glioblastoma, undergoing nonglioma brain surgery, or in good health (not recorded which). Here the CDR3 reads CASSLQGRFGYTF. The CDR3 nucleotides are TGTGCCAGCAGTTTACAGGGGAGGTTTGGCTACACCTTC.